This T cell receptor (beta chain) was recorded in a study of T-cell reconstitution after alpha-beta-depleted transplantation in children (dated by TCRdb to about 2016). Regarding the study in general: T-cell immune reconstitution after TCRalphabeta/CD19-depleted allogeneic hematopoietic cell transplantation in children was quantitatively tracked in the study by means of TCR repertoire profiling.

Taken from the germline V gene, the CDR1 and CDR2 loops are ENHRY and SYGVKD. From its cysteine to its phenylalanine, the CDR3 spans 12 amino acids. Left in the record is the CDR3 DNA by itself, 36 bases read in frame from the first base. V loses 10 bases of germline sequence and J loses 5 bases, and the interval between the two ends is 12 bases. The library relied on PCR. The data were produced on an Illumina HiSeq 2500. To normalize quantification of the TCRbeta repertoire, the TCR libraries were built with molecular barcoding that relied on unique molecular identifiers. TCRdb reworked the public reads: Q25 trimming with fastp, MiXCR clone assembly, productive beta chains retained. Every entry covers one CDR3 protein and lists the most common genes and DNA from its rows. In all, the sample holds 610,000 or so distinct CDR3 sequences, and roughly a quarter of those were seen once. The leading ten clones occupy about a third of the sample.

On the study overall, not on this receptor specifically: The frequencies of hyperexpanded clones fell over the following months, and after one year, T-cell counts and TCRbeta diversity were mostly attributed to newly produced T cells. In some patients, high TCRbeta diversity at day 60 was attributed to recipient T cells and intrathymic progenitors that had survived conditioning. The apparently early recovery of alphabetaT-cell counts about two months after transplant reportedly depended on only several hundred rapidly expanded clones that came from non-depleted graft cells.

This clonotype was counted between two and nine times. Its antigen is still unknown. No base qualities exist here, and no much larger clone lies one base off it. Per the publication, the treatment or condition label means: allogeneic hematopoietic cell transplantation with graft depleted of TCRalphabeta T cells and CD19 B cells. TCRalphabeta/CD19-depleted allogeneic hematopoietic cell grafts were given to the transplant recipients, all of whom were children. In this chain, TRBV10-3 is recombined with TRBJ1-5; the D gene cannot be resolved reliably. The TCR originated in a boy in the first two years of life with Wiskott-Aldrich syndrome, due to receive a stem cell transplant. The sample here was PBMCs, taken before TCRalphabeta/CD19-depleted stem cell transplant. The CDR3 corresponds to CATSPSDQPQHF. DNA sequence: TGTGCCACCAGCCCCAGTGATCAGCCCCAGCATTTT.